Sequencing of this TCR beta chain was carried out in a study of technical replicates of blood from several donors. Measured with immunoSEQ multiplex PCR; TCRdb has only the in-frame clones, and not every one. The data contain 75,000 or so clones, about 95% of them singletons. Germline-derived CDR1 and CDR2 are SEHNR and FQNEAQ (reference sequence). The V end was cut by 2 bases, the J end by 3 bases, with 11 bases between. The CDR3 is made up of 15 amino acids. J is TRBJ1-5 and V is TRBV7-9, with a possible D match to TRBD1 (6 bases). The clonotype originates from a human donor in good health. Source material: T cells isolated from PBMCs. CDR3 sequence (DNA): TGTGCCAGCAGCTTAACAGGGCCAAACAATCAGCCCCAGCATTTT. Translation: CASSLTGPNNQPQHF. Full variable domain (missing parts from reference TRBV7-9 and TRBJ1-5): DTGVSQNPRHKITKRGQNVTFRCDPISEHNRLYWYRQTLGQGPEFLTYFQNEAQLEKSRLLSDRFSAERPKGSFSTLEIQRTEQGDSAMYLCASSLTGPNNQPQHFGDGTRLSIL.